Shown below are 18 T cell receptor beta chains from a single sample sequenced in a study of cytomegalovirus exposure and HLA in healthy donors. Profiling relied on immunoSEQ multiplex PCR, and the TCRdb table lists in-frame clones only, not all of them. The top ten hold about 0.94% of the sample, which has around 150,000 clones, 96% seen once. Sequencing was done on a sample of PBMCs. The receptors were sampled from a woman younger than 35 in good health and CMV-seronegative.

The gene calls are TRBV4-3 and TRBJ2-3, with TRBD1 identical over 8 bases. J gave up 0 bases and V 6 bases, and 11 bases lay outside the gene matches. The CDR3 is made up of 17 amino acids. The germline V gene encodes CDR1 LGHNA and CDR2 YSLEER. The CDR3 spells CASSLVGTGSSTDTQYF. CDR3 sequence (DNA): TGCGCCAGCAGTCTCGTTGGGACAGGTTCTAGCACAGATACGCAGTATTTT.

V and J are TRBV29-1 and TRBJ1-4, with a weak D call TRBD1 (5 bases). This CDR3 has 15 residues. CDR1 and CDR2 from the germline V gene are SQVTM and ANQGSEA. The V gene lost 2 bases and the J gene lost 6 bases, with 16 bases spanning the gap. CDR3 sequence: CSVETSRRGDEKLFF. CDR3 nucleotide sequence: TGCAGCGTTGAAACTTCACGGCGGGGGGATGAAAAACTGTTTTTT. Full variable domain (rest looked up from reference TRBV29-1 and TRBJ1-4): SAVISQKPSRDICQRGTSLTIQCQVDSQVTMMFWYRQQPGQSLTLIATANQGSEATYESGFVIDKFPISRPNLTFSTLTVSNMSPEDSSIYLCSVETSRRGDEKLFFGSGTQLSVL.

This chain links TRBV7-2 with TRBJ2-5; TRBD2 agrees at 15 bases. The J segment lost 14 bases and the V segment lost 3 bases, leaving 13 bases of the junction unmatched. This CDR3 has 16 amino acids. CDR1 is SGHTA, CDR2 FQGNSA, per germline. The CDR3, as DNA: TGTGCCAGCAGCTTTTACCTGGGACTAGCGGGGGGAGGCATCTACTTC. Translation gives CASSFYLGLAGGGIYF.

The gene calls are TRBV13 and TRBJ1-1; 8 nucleotides agree with TRBD1. Germline CDR1 and CDR2: PRHDT and FYEKMQ (reference sequence). Trimming cost V 7 bases and J 0 bases; bases outside gene matches: 4. The CDR3 extends over 14 amino acids. CDR3 sequence: CASKTGGMNTEAFF. The CDR3 DNA reads TGTGCCAGCAAAACAGGGGGAATGAACACTGAAGCTTTCTTT.

The chain links TRBV6-5 to TRBJ1-5, with 8 positions matching TRBD1. V lost 4 bases, J lost 1 base, and 6 bases stayed unmatched. The CDR3 is made up of 16 amino acids. Per the germline V gene, CDR1 is MNHEY and CDR2 is SVGAGI. CDR3 nucleotides: TGTGCCAGCAGTTTAACAGGGGGTATGAGCAATCAGCCCCAGCATTTT. Encoded protein: CASSLTGGMSNQPQHF.

This chain uses TRBV5-4 with TRBJ1-2; D unclear. This CDR3 region has 13 residues. CDR1 is SGHNT and CDR2 is YYREEE in the germline V gene (reference sequence). Trimming took off 1 base at V and 8 bases at J, with 12 bases between the two ends. In nucleotides, the CDR3 is TGTGCCAGCAGCTTGTTGAGGACTAGCGGCTACACCTTC. This translates into CASSLLRTSGYTF.

This rearrangement joins TRBV6-1 to TRBJ1-1, with 8 bases identical to TRBD1. Trimming cost V 3 bases and J 4 bases; bases outside gene matches: 1. The CDR3 covers 13 residues. Germline values: CDR1 MNHNS, CDR2 SASEGT. The CDR3 loop reads CASSDRGPTEAFF. The CDR3 DNA sequence: TGTGCCAGCAGTGACAGGGGGCCCACTGAAGCTTTCTTT.

V usage is TRBV4-2 and J usage is TRBJ1-3; possibly TRBD1 for D (5 bases). Germline CDR1 and CDR2: LGHNA and YNFKEQ. V lost 1 base and J 6 bases, leaving 16 bases between the germline ends. The CDR3 sequence is 16 residues long. CDR3 DNA: TGTGCCAGCAGCCAAGTCGGCCGGACATTGGCAAACACCATATATTTT. Encoded protein: CASSQVGRTLANTIYF.

This clone was seen once. The rearrangement joins TRBV10-3 to TRBJ2-3, with 11 bases matching TRBD2. V lost 10 bases to trimming and J lost 5 bases; unmatched junction nucleotides: 8. Per the germline V gene, CDR1 is ENHRY and CDR2 is SYGVKD. The CDR3 is 14 amino acids. DNA of the CDR3: TGTGCCAGTAGCGGGGGGGATAGACGAGATACGCAGTATTTT. Amino acid sequence: CASSGGDRRDTQYF.

The chain is built from TRBV9 and TRBJ2-2; D not certain. The CDR3 totals 14 residues. Germline values: CDR1 SGDLS, CDR2 YYNGEE. Trimming took off 3 bases at V and 0 bases at J, with 6 bases between the two ends. CDR3 bases: TGTGCCAGCAGCGATAATCCGAACACCGGGGAGCTGTTTTTT. Encoded protein: CASSDNPNTGELFF.

J is TRBJ2-7 and V is TRBV7-6; 8 positions match TRBD1. Per the germline V gene, CDR1 is SGHVS and CDR2 is FNYEAQ. This CDR3 has 15 residues. The trim removed 1 base at V and 2 bases at J, leaving 4 bases unmatched. For the CDR3, the DNA is TGTGCCAGCAGCTTAGTGGGGACAGGCACCTACGAGCAGTACTTC. It yields the protein CASSLVGTGTYEQYF.

The gene calls are TRBV2 and TRBJ1-2; 10 positions agree with TRBD1. The ends lost 8 bases at V and 7 bases at J; junction bases unmatched: 7. The CDR3 contains 13 residues. Germline assignment: CDR1 SNHLY and CDR2 FYNNEI. This chain's CDR3 is CASRWTGGFGYTF. CDR3 nucleotide sequence: TGTGCCAGCCGATGGACAGGGGGGTTTGGCTACACCTTC.

V is TRBV5-1 and J is TRBJ2-6; TRBD1 is a possible D gene (6 bases). Germline V gene sequence: CDR1 SGHRS, CDR2 YFSETQ. V shed 4 bases and J shed 2 bases, with 13 bases lying between them. The CDR3 loop spans 16 amino acids. The CDR3, as DNA: TGCGCCAGCAGCATCGAACAGGGCCCTGGGGCCAACGTCCTGACTTTC. Amino acids: CASSIEQGPGANVLTF.

The rearrangement links TRBV7-9 to TRBJ1-5, with D possibly being TRBD1 (6 bases). Germline loops: CDR1 SEHNR, CDR2 FQNEAQ (reference sequence). This CDR3 is 14 amino acids long. Between the trimmed V and J ends, which lost 4 bases and 4 bases, there was a span of 11 bases. The CDR3 DNA follows: TGTGCCAGCAGCTCCTACAGGGAGAATCAGCCCCAGCATTTT. As protein: CASSSYRENQPQHF.

V is TRBV7-3 and J is TRBJ2-7, with TRBD1 as a possible D gene (5 bases). Germline V gives CDR1 SGHTA, CDR2 FQGTGA. V lost 1 base and J 6 bases, leaving 19 bases between the germline ends. The CDR3 consists of 16 residues. The CDR3, as DNA: TGTGCCAGCAGCTTAAATTCGGCAGGGAATTCGGGCGAGCAGTACTTC. Amino acid sequence: CASSLNSAGNSGEQYF.

In its sample, this clone was seen once. This chain connects TRBV10-3 to TRBJ1-1; 8 bases are shared with TRBD1. Germline CDR1 and CDR2: ENHRY and SYGVKD. CDR3 length: 16 amino acids. After removal of 4 bases from V and 0 bases from J, the junction contained 7 bases not matched to a gene. DNA of the CDR3: TGTGCCATCAGTGCTCGGGGGACAGGAGTGAACACTGAAGCTTTCTTT. As protein: CAISARGTGVNTEAFF.

The chain joins TRBV27 to TRBJ2-1; 16 positions match TRBD2. The germline V gene has CDR1 MNHEY and CDR2 SMNVEV (reference sequence). The CDR3 covers 18 residues. V gave up 5 bases and J gave up 1 base; unmatched junction bases: 5. This CDR3 reads CASSPGLAGGPSYNEQFF. The CDR3 nucleotides read TGTGCCAGCAGTCCGGGACTAGCGGGGGGGCCATCCTACAATGAGCAGTTCTTC.

The chain employs TRBV29-1 and TRBJ2-3; TRBD1 is a possible D gene (5 bases). In germline, CDR1 is SQVTM, CDR2 ANQGSEA. Trimming took off 4 bases at V and 0 bases at J, with 17 bases between the two ends. This CDR3 comprises 16 residues. The chain's CDR3 is CSVGGGQGWSTDTQYF. CDR3 DNA: TGCAGCGTTGGAGGTGGCCAGGGTTGGAGCACAGATACGCAGTATTTT.